These 21 T cell receptor beta chains were sequenced from one sample in a study of CD8+ T cells in alopecia areata. Treatment in this sample: oral pan-JAK inhibitor, 5-10 mg twice daily. Extracted from the samples, RNA was reverse transcribed into cDNA to serve as the sequencing template. The repertoire was sequenced with immunoSEQ multiplex PCR; TCRdb's copy has only in-frame clones and lacks some. Counted here are some 110,000 clones, about 59% occurring once; the ten biggest clones make up 9% to 15%. The source material was CD8+ T cells sorted from blood, sampled at week 24, from a patient treated with tofacitinib. The receptors shown here come from a human donor with alopecia areata.

The chain carries TRBV12-2 and TRBJ2-6; the table's D gene call, TRBD1, was not cross checked with the DNA. TRBV12-2 is described as a pseudogene. This CDR3 spans 16 amino acids. CDR3 in amino acids: CASRLRQGPGANVLTF. The CDR3 DNA is TGTGCAAGTCGCCTAAGACAGGGGCCTGGGGCCAACGTCCTGACTTTC.

Details on this clone: One end of the junction does not line up with germline, which may come from a read error. The chain joins TRBV7-7 to TRBJ2-1; either TRBD1 or TRBD2 may supply D (5 bases each). This CDR3 has 13 residues. Germline loops: CDR1 SSHAT, CDR2 FNYEAQ (reference sequence). CDR3 region: CASSLGRGDEQFF. The CDR3 nucleotides read TGTGCTAGCAGCTTAGGTCGGGGCGATGAGCAGTTCTTC.

This chain joins TRBV7-9 and TRBJ1-6, with D unclear. Germline V CDR1 and CDR2: SEHNR, FQNEAQ (reference sequence). This CDR3 spans 14 amino acids. With 0 bases removed from V and 8 bases from J, the gap between germline ends came to 8 bases. The CDR3, as DNA: TGTGCCAGCAGCTTAGCGGTGGATTATTCACCCCTCCACTTT. This codes for CASSLAVDYSPLHF. The whole variable domain, remainder taken from reference TRBV7-9 and TRBJ1-6, is DTGVSQNPRHKITKRGQNVTFRCDPISEHNRLYWYRQTLGQGPEFLTYFQNEAQLEKSRLLSDRFSAERPKGSFSTLEIQRTEQGDSAMYLCASSLAVDYSPLHFGNGTRLTVT.

The rearrangement joins TRBV27 to TRBJ2-5, with TRBD2 identical over 8 bases. V lost 7 bases, J lost 1 base, and 5 bases stayed unmatched. The CDR3 is 14 residues long. Germline CDR1 is MNHEY and CDR2 is SMNVEV (reference sequence). The CDR3 protein is CASKLTSGQETQYF. As DNA, the CDR3 is TGTGCCAGCAAGCTCACTAGCGGCCAAGAGACCCAGTACTTC.

This clone appeared once. The genes are TRBV5-5 and TRBJ1-2; D uncertain. Trimming removed 2 bases from V and 13 bases from J, with 12 bases in between. Germline CDR1 SGHKS, CDR2 YYEKEE (reference sequence). CDR3 length: 11 amino acids. This CDR3 is CASSLGAFITF. In nucleotides, the CDR3 is TGTGCCAGCAGCTTAGGCGCTTTCATCACCTTC.

The V and J genes are TRBV30 and TRBJ2-7, with D perhaps TRBD2 (8 bases). Deletions cut 3 bases from V and 2 bases from J, with 23 bases between. The CDR3 has 17 residues. Germline CDR1 is GTSNPN and CDR2 is SVGIG (reference sequence). The CDR3 reads CAWSEDREGATPYEQYF. As DNA, the CDR3 is TGTGCCTGGAGCGAAGATCGGGAGGGGGCTACTCCCTACGAGCAGTACTTC.

This clone was seen a single time. The rearrangement joins TRBV10-3 to TRBJ2-7, with D unclear. This CDR3 has 16 amino acids. V gave up 4 bases and J gave up 3 bases, with 19 bases separating them. Germline CDR1 ENHRY, CDR2 SYGVKD. Written as DNA, the CDR3 is TGTGCCATCAGTGGTCCGGGTCAAAGTACGAACTACGAGCAGTACTTC. Its protein is CAISGPGQSTNYEQYF.

The J gene is TRBJ1-2, the V gene TRBV27, with D possibly matching TRBD1 (6 bases). The CDR3 covers 16 residues. Looked up from germline, CDR1 is MNHEY and CDR2 is SMNVEV (reference sequence). Trimming left V 4 bases short and J 2 bases short, with 17 bases between. The CDR3 region has the DNA TGTGCCAGCAGTTATGGCCCGGGACATGGGAACTATGGCTACACCTTC. Protein product: CASSYGPGHGNYGYTF.

The chain uses TRBV30 and TRBJ2-1; 7 bases are shared with TRBD1. The junction had 13 bases not matched to a gene; V was cut back by 5 bases and J by 9 bases. This CDR3 has 14 amino acids. Germline-derived CDR1 and CDR2 are GTSNPN and SVGIG (reference sequence). CDR3 sequence reads: CAWDRERGQGEQFF. CDR3 nucleotide sequence: TGTGCCTGGGACAGGGAGAGAGGTCAGGGTGAGCAGTTCTTC.

This clone was recorded a few times. The same CDR3 arises from other DNA sequences in this sample as well. V is TRBV9 and J is TRBJ1-2; D is uncertain. V was shortened by 0 bases and J by 2 bases, with 5 bases between the two germline ends. The CDR3 length is 13 residues. From germline, CDR1 is SGDLS and CDR2 YYNGEE. This CDR3 is CASSVGGNYGYTF. DNA of the CDR3: TGTGCCAGCAGCGTAGGCGGAAACTATGGCTACACCTTC.

V and J are TRBV10-3 and TRBJ2-7; D is undetermined. CDR3 length: 12 residues. V lost 8 bases and J 1 base, leaving 9 bases between the germline ends. Per germline, CDR1 ENHRY and CDR2 SYGVKD. CDR3 DNA: TGTGCCATCGGCGAGGAGTCCTACGAGCAGTACTTC. Encoded protein: CAIGEESYEQYF.

The V and J genes are TRBV5-1 and TRBJ1-4, with TRBD1 identical over 7 bases. CDR1 SGHRS and CDR2 YFSETQ come from the germline V gene. V shed 5 bases and J 5 bases; nucleotides not matched to a gene: 9. The CDR3 totals 15 residues. The CDR3 DNA reads as TGCGCCAGCAGACCACGACAGGGCCGGAATGAAAAACTGTTTTTT. Encoded protein: CASRPRQGRNEKLFF.

This clone is medium-sized in the sample. The J gene is TRBJ2-3, the V gene TRBV6-7, with unresolved D. TRBV6-7 qualifies as an ORF whose function is uncertain. V was clipped by 7 bases and J by 4 bases, with 9 bases between them. This CDR3 is built from 12 residues. CDR3 protein: CASTQPPDTQYF. CDR3 coding DNA: TGTGCCAGCACCCAACCCCCAGATACGCAGTATTTT.

The gene calls are TRBV19 and TRBJ1-5; tentatively, D is TRBD1 (6 bases). Looked up from germline, CDR1 is LNHDA and CDR2 is SQIVND (reference sequence). The CDR3 length is 15 residues. Trimming pared 5 bases from V and 0 bases from J, leaving 11 bases between. The CDR3 reads CASSEWTVSNQPQHF. The CDR3 DNA reads as TGTGCCAGTAGTGAGTGGACAGTTAGCAATCAGCCCCAGCATTTT.

This clone was observed a single time. The V call is TRBV2, the J call TRBJ1-2, with D hard to call. Trimming took 1 base from V and 2 from J, leaving 8 bases between them. The CDR3 sequence is 14 residues long. Germline V lookup: CDR1 SNHLY, CDR2 FYNNEI. The chain's CDR3 is CASSEGAGNYGYTF. CDR3 nucleotides: TGTGCCAGCAGTGAAGGGGCGGGAAACTATGGCTACACCTTC.

V usage is TRBV4-1 and J usage is TRBJ1-6; D might be TRBD1 (5 bases). With 0 bases removed from V and 10 bases from J, the gap between germline ends came to 13 bases. Germline assignment: CDR1 MGHRA and CDR2 YSYEKL. This CDR3 has 15 amino acids. The CDR3 is CASSQDRQGVSPLHF. CDR3 nucleotide sequence: TGCGCCAGCAGCCAAGATCGTCAGGGTGTCTCACCCCTCCACTTT.

This chain connects TRBV7-9 to TRBJ1-2, with TRBD1 matching over 9 bases. Germline CDR1 and CDR2: SEHNR and FQNEAQ (reference sequence). This CDR3 comprises 13 residues. After removal of 5 bases from V and 8 bases from J, the junction contained 6 bases not matched to a gene. The CDR3 loop reads CASSHGQGYGYTF. The CDR3 bases are TGTGCCAGCAGCCACGGACAGGGGTACGGCTACACCTTC.

This chain joins TRBV25-1 and TRBJ1-1, with D possibly matching TRBD1 (5 bases). The CDR3 runs to 15 residues. Germline lookup yields CDR1 MGHDK and CDR2 SYGVNS. Trimming left V 3 bases short and J 10 bases short, with 21 bases between. The CDR3 reads CASSDNRDLSLGAFF. The CDR3 nucleotides are TGTGCCAGCAGTGATAACCGGGACCTAAGCCTGGGAGCTTTCTTT.

The V gene is TRBV5-4, the J gene TRBJ2-2; no definite D call. The germline V and J ends were trimmed by 0 bases and 3 bases, with 6 bases remaining between them. The CDR3 totals 14 residues. Germline values: CDR1 SGHNT, CDR2 YYREEE (reference sequence). This CDR3 is CASSLDTYTGELFF. As DNA, the CDR3 is TGTGCCAGCAGCTTGGACACGTACACCGGGGAGCTGTTTTTT.

This chain links TRBV29-1 with TRBJ2-7; a possible D gene is TRBD2 (5 bases). Germline V gives CDR1 SQVTM, CDR2 ANQGSEA. This CDR3 comprises 13 residues. Trimming took off 4 bases at V and 0 bases at J, with 10 bases between the two ends. The CDR3 loop reads CSVAVRASYEQYF. The CDR3 DNA reads as TGCAGCGTTGCTGTGAGGGCCTCCTACGAGCAGTACTTC.

The chain combines TRBV7-9 with TRBJ2-7; D is unclear. The CDR3 spans 13 residues. Looked up from germline, CDR1 is SEHNR and CDR2 is FQNEAQ (reference sequence). Trimming left V 5 bases short and J 3 bases short, with 11 bases between. Here the CDR3 reads CASSITAVYEQYF. CDR3 bases: TGTGCCAGCAGCATAACAGCTGTCTACGAGCAGTACTTC.